This TCR beta chain originates from a study of shared T cell receptors in the human thymus. The protocol was immunoSEQ multiplex PCR, while the TCRdb copy is restricted to in-frame clones and leaves out a portion. The sample lists 600,000 or so clones; 80% to 90% were seen once. In germline, CDR1 is SGHVS, CDR2 FNYEAQ. The J segment lost 2 bases and the V segment lost 0 bases, leaving 3 bases of the junction unmatched. CDR3 length equals 15 residues. This same sample was also taken into another study, of human thymus T cells.

The source is a boy in the first two years of life with a congenital heart defect. Sequenced input: thymocytes. V and J are TRBV7-6 and TRBJ2-7, with TRBD1 matching over 8 bases. The CDR3 reads CASSLALDRAYEQYF. In DNA, the CDR3 is TGTGCCAGCAGCTTAGCCTTGGACAGGGCCTACGAGCAGTACTTC. Combining the CDR3 with reference TRBV7-6 and TRBJ2-7 gives the whole variable domain GAGVSQSPRYKVTKRGQDVALRCDPISGHVSLYWYRQALGQGPEFLTYFNYEAQQDKSGLPNDRFSAERPEGSISTLTIQRTEQRDSAMYRCASSLALDRAYEQYFGPGTRLTVT.